These 26 T cell receptor beta chains share one sample of origin, sequenced in a study of T cell responses to AZD1222 COVID-19 vaccine. Sequencing was performed with immunoSEQ multiplex PCR; in TCRdb, only in-frame clones are kept and a portion is missing. Of 100,000 to 150,000 clones listed, over 75% are singletons. The input for sequencing was peripheral blood, taken on day 0 of AZD1222 vaccination. All receptors derive from an adult in good health.

This clone appeared once. This chain connects TRBV18 to TRBJ1-1, with D tentatively TRBD1 (5 bases). The ends were cut back, 6 bases at V and 5 bases at J, with 19 bases in the middle. CDR3 length equals 15 residues. Germline V gene sequence: CDR1 KGHSH, CDR2 LQKENI. The CDR3 reads CASSPDSSGKTEAFF. The DNA of the CDR3 is TGTGCCAGCTCGCCAGATTCCTCAGGGAAAACTGAAGCTTTCTTT.

This rearrangement joins TRBV6-5 to TRBJ2-1; D is unclear. CDR1 and CDR2 (germline): MNHEY, SVGAGI. V was shortened by 4 bases and J by 5 bases, with 9 bases between the two germline ends. This CDR3 contains 13 residues. DNA of the CDR3: TGTGCCAGCAGTTCGTCCAGACACAATGAGCAGTTCTTC. Translating it yields CASSSSRHNEQFF.

The chain joins TRBV5-1 to TRBJ2-3; possible D gene TRBD2, 5 bases. Trimming removed 0 bases from V and 6 bases from J, with 23 bases in between. Germline V gene data show CDR1 as SGHRS and CDR2 as YFSETQ. The CDR3 runs to 18 residues. This CDR3 reads CASSLGVDRRLPGDTQYF. The CDR3 region has the DNA TGCGCCAGCAGCTTGGGAGTGGACCGGCGCCTTCCGGGGGATACGCAGTATTTT.

V and J are TRBV28 and TRBJ2-7; TRBD1 might be the D (5 bases). V dropped 7 bases and J dropped 0 bases, with 10 bases sitting between them. The germline V gene has CDR1 MDHEN and CDR2 SYDVKM. CDR3 size: 13 residues. The CDR3 bases are TGTGCCAGCAACGGACAAAACTCCTACGAGCAGTACTTC. Its translation: CASNGQNSYEQYF.

The chain couples TRBV11-2 to TRBJ2-2; no clear D. Germline CDR1 and CDR2: SGHAT and FQNNGV. CDR3 length: 13 residues. The V gene lost 2 bases and the J gene lost 3 bases, with 4 bases spanning the gap. The CDR3: CASSLTDTGELFF. CDR3 DNA sequence: TGTGCCAGCAGCTTAACCGACACCGGGGAGCTGTTTTTT.

This chain joins TRBV4-3 and TRBJ1-1; TRBD1 matches 7 bases. V was clipped by 0 bases and J by 6 bases; unmatched bases: 1. The V gene's germline CDR1 is LGHNA and CDR2 YSLEER. There are 13 residues in the CDR3. CDR3 bases: TGCGCCAGCAGCCAAGAAGACAGGGCTGAAGCTTTCTTT. Translating gives CASSQEDRAEAFF.

This chain links TRBV19 with TRBJ1-1; 8 nucleotides line up with TRBD1. CDR1 and CDR2 from the germline V gene are LNHDA and SQIVND (reference sequence). Losses at the gene ends were 5 bases for V and 3 bases for J; bases not matched to a gene: 5. The CDR3 is made up of 14 amino acids. CDR3 sequence (DNA): TGTGCCAGTAGTCCTGGACAGGGATACACTGAAGCTTTCTTT. It translates to CASSPGQGYTEAFF.

The rearrangement uses TRBV7-2 and TRBJ2-7; 13 nucleotides line up with TRBD2. This CDR3 is built from 18 residues. V shed 0 bases, J shed 7 bases, and the junction held 12 bases outside the gene matches. The V gene's germline CDR1 is SGHTA and CDR2 FQGNSA. The CDR3: CASSLAREWTSGSGEQYF. The CDR3 bases are TGTGCCAGCAGCTTAGCCAGGGAGTGGACTAGCGGGAGTGGGGAGCAGTACTTC. Drawing the rest from reference TRBV7-2 and TRBJ2-7, the complete variable domain is GAGVSQSPSNKVTEKGKDVELRCDPISGHTALYWYRQSLGQGLEFLIYFQGNSAPDKSGLPSDRFSAERTGGSVSTLTIQRTQQEDSAVYLCASSLAREWTSGSGEQYFGPGTRLTVT.

V is TRBV27 and J is TRBJ1-5, with D possibly matching TRBD1 (5 bases). This CDR3 comprises 16 residues. CDR1 and CDR2 from the germline V gene are MNHEY and SMNVEV (reference sequence). V was shortened by 7 bases and J by 0 bases, with 16 bases between the two germline ends. CDR3 sequence: CASKVGGRLSNQPQHF. The CDR3 nucleotides read TGTGCCAGCAAGGTTGGGGGAAGACTTAGCAATCAGCCCCAGCATTTT.

The CDR3: CASSLTGERETQYF. The CDR3 nucleotides are TGTGCCAGCAGCTTGACAGGGGAGCGGGAGACCCAGTACTTC. The rearrangement links TRBV7-2 to TRBJ2-5, with TRBD1 identical over 8 bases. In germline, CDR1 is SGHTA, CDR2 FQGNSA. With 3 bases clipped from V and 5 bases from J, the junction kept 5 bases outside the gene matches. The CDR3 extends over 14 amino acids.

As concerns this clone: At the DNA level, this CDR3 is encoded by other sequences in the same sample as well. The chain is built from TRBV18 and TRBJ2-3; D not resolved. CDR1 and CDR2 from the germline V gene are KGHSH and LQKENI. This CDR3 spans 13 amino acids. Trimming removed 2 bases at V and 2 bases at J, with 5 bases between. The chain's CDR3 is CASSPGNTDTQYF. The CDR3 DNA reads TGTGCCAGCTCACCAGGGAACACAGATACGCAGTATTTT.

This clone was seen a handful of times. The V call is TRBV20-1, the J call TRBJ2-7; a possible D gene is TRBD1 (5 bases). The length of the CDR3 is 11 residues. V lost 7 bases and J 2 bases, leaving 9 bases between the germline ends. CDR1 and CDR2 (germline): DFQATT, SNEGSKA (reference sequence). CDR3 nucleotides: TGCAGTGGGGGCTTAACCTACGAGCAGTACTTC. The encoded protein is CSGGLTYEQYF.

This clone came up once. The V call is TRBV5-1, the J call TRBJ2-2; 7 bases are shared with TRBD2. The CDR3 has 15 amino acids. Germline CDR1 SGHRS, CDR2 YFSETQ. V was pared by 4 bases and J by 4 bases, with 7 bases of the junction left unmatched. CDR3 residues: CASSTRDYLTGELFF. The CDR3 DNA reads as TGCGCCAGCAGCACCCGGGACTACCTCACCGGGGAGCTGTTTTTT. Supplemented by reference TRBV5-1 and TRBJ2-2, the full variable domain reads KAGVTQTPRYLIKTRGQQVTLSCSPISGHRSVSWYQQTPGQGLQFLFEYFSETQRNKGNFPGRFSGRQFSNSRSEMNVSTLELGDSALYLCASSTRDYLTGELFFGEGSRLTVL.

The chain employs TRBV7-2 and TRBJ2-7, with TRBD1 matching 7 bases. The CDR3 runs 14 residues. CDR1 is SGHTA and CDR2 is FQGNSA in the germline V gene. With V trimmed by 5 bases and J by 0 bases, 4 bases remained unmatched. CDR3 sequence reads: CASSPDRASYEQYF. The CDR3 nucleotides are TGTGCCAGCAGCCCCGACAGGGCCTCCTACGAGCAGTACTTC. The full variable domain, completed using reference TRBV7-2 and TRBJ2-7, is GAGVSQSPSNKVTEKGKDVELRCDPISGHTALYWYRQSLGQGLEFLIYFQGNSAPDKSGLPSDRFSAERTGGSVSTLTIQRTQQEDSAVYLCASSPDRASYEQYFGPGTRLTVT.

The table lists this clone with a count of one. The chain combines TRBV10-2 with TRBJ1-1; D is ambiguous. This CDR3 is 14 amino acids long. V was pared by 3 bases and J by 0 bases, with 8 bases between. The germline V gene has CDR1 WSHSY and CDR2 SAAADI. The CDR3 loop is CASSDRRLNTEAFF. The CDR3 DNA follows: TGCGCCAGCAGTGATCGACGGCTGAACACTGAAGCTTTCTTT.

The chain uses TRBV12-3 or TRBV12-4 and TRBJ1-1, with a possible D match to TRBD1 (6 bases). V lost 5 bases, J lost 5 bases, and 9 bases lay in between. The CDR3 is made up of 12 amino acids. Here the CDR3 DNA reads TGTGCCAGCAGTACAGGGTTAACTGAAGCTTTCTTT. Translated: CASSTGLTEAFF.

Only one count was recorded for this clone. This rearrangement joins TRBV5-1 to TRBJ1-6; D uncertain. This CDR3 is built from 18 residues. Trimming removed 0 bases from V and 0 bases from J, with 13 bases in between. Germline V gives CDR1 SGHRS, CDR2 YFSETQ. The CDR3 is CASSLAETSSSYNSPLHF. The CDR3 DNA is TGCGCCAGCAGCTTGGCCGAAACATCAAGCTCCTATAATTCACCCCTCCACTTT.

The chain has TRBV5-5 and TRBJ1-1, with 7 bases that match TRBD1. The junction had 5 bases not matched to a gene; V was cut back by 4 bases and J by 2 bases. CDR3 length: 14 residues. Looked up from germline, CDR1 is SGHKS and CDR2 is YYEKEE (reference sequence). The CDR3 DNA reads TGTGCCAGCAGCCCGACAGGGATCAACACTGAAGCTTTCTTT. It yields the protein CASSPTGINTEAFF.

This chain connects TRBV5-1 to TRBJ2-7; D may be TRBD1 or TRBD2 (5 bases each). This CDR3 has 14 residues. With 2 bases removed from V and 4 bases from J, the gap between germline ends came to 13 bases. Germline V CDR1 and CDR2: SGHRS, YFSETQ. The CDR3 spells CASSFVGPQYEQYF. DNA for the CDR3: TGCGCCAGCAGCTTTGTGGGACCTCAATACGAGCAGTACTTC.

The chain recombines TRBV15 with TRBJ1-5, with D maybe TRBD1 (6 bases). Trimming took off 6 bases at V and 3 bases at J, with 15 bases between the two ends. CDR1 is LNHNV and CDR2 is YYDKDF in the germline V gene (reference sequence). CDR3 length: 15 residues. Here the CDR3 reads CATSKAGQPNQPQHF. CDR3 sequence (DNA): TGTGCCACCAGTAAGGCCGGACAGCCCAATCAGCCCCAGCATTTT.

V gene TRBV28 combines with J gene TRBJ2-5; TRBD1 might be the D (6 bases). The germline gives CDR1 MDHEN, CDR2 SYDVKM. V lost 4 bases and J lost 3, with 12 bases in between. The CDR3 extends over 14 amino acids. Here the CDR3 DNA reads TGTGCCAGCAGTTCGTGGGACAACAAAGAGACCCAGTACTTC. Translating gives CASSSWDNKETQYF.

The rearrangement joins TRBV5-5 to TRBJ2-7; D unresolved. The CDR3 totals 13 residues. CDR1 SGHKS and CDR2 YYEKEE come from the germline V gene (reference sequence). The V end was cut by 4 bases, the J end by 2 bases, with 10 bases between. Written as DNA, the CDR3 is TGTGCCAGCAGCCTAACAGCACCCTACGAGCAGTACTTC. Translated, it gives CASSLTAPYEQYF.

The rearrangement links TRBV7-8 to TRBJ2-7; the match to TRBD2 covers 11 bases. The CDR3 sequence is 16 residues long. CDR1 is SGHVS, CDR2 FQNEAQ, per germline. Trimming cost V 0 bases and J 6 bases; bases outside gene matches: 7. CDR3 amino acids: CASSLASGRGMSEQYF. In nucleotides, the CDR3 is TGTGCCAGCAGCTTAGCTAGCGGGAGGGGGATGTCCGAGCAGTACTTC.

The chain recombines TRBV28 with TRBJ1-5, with 7 bases that match TRBD1. This CDR3 is 14 amino acids long. Trimming cost V 7 bases and J 4 bases; bases outside gene matches: 7. Germline V CDR1 and CDR2: MDHEN, SYDVKM. The CDR3 sequence is CASNEQGWNQPQHF. The DNA of the CDR3 is TGTGCCAGCAACGAACAGGGGTGGAATCAGCCCCAGCATTTT.

This chain uses TRBV20-1 with TRBJ2-1, with D possibly TRBD1 on 6 matching bases. This CDR3 region has 10 residues. Deletions cut 3 bases from V and 11 bases from J, with 8 bases between. CDR1 DFQATT and CDR2 SNEGSKA come from the germline V gene (reference sequence). The CDR3 protein is CSASRGQQFF. CDR3 DNA: TGCAGTGCTAGCAGGGGTCAGCAGTTCTTC.

The gene calls are TRBV7-2 and TRBJ2-2; no reliable D call. V was cut by 5 bases and J by 3 bases, with 10 bases left in between. This CDR3 has 14 residues. Germline V gene sequence: CDR1 SGHTA, CDR2 FQGNSA. The CDR3 DNA reads as TGTGCCAGCAGCGCCGCGGTTCACACCGGGGAGCTGTTTTTT. It yields the protein CASSAAVHTGELFF.